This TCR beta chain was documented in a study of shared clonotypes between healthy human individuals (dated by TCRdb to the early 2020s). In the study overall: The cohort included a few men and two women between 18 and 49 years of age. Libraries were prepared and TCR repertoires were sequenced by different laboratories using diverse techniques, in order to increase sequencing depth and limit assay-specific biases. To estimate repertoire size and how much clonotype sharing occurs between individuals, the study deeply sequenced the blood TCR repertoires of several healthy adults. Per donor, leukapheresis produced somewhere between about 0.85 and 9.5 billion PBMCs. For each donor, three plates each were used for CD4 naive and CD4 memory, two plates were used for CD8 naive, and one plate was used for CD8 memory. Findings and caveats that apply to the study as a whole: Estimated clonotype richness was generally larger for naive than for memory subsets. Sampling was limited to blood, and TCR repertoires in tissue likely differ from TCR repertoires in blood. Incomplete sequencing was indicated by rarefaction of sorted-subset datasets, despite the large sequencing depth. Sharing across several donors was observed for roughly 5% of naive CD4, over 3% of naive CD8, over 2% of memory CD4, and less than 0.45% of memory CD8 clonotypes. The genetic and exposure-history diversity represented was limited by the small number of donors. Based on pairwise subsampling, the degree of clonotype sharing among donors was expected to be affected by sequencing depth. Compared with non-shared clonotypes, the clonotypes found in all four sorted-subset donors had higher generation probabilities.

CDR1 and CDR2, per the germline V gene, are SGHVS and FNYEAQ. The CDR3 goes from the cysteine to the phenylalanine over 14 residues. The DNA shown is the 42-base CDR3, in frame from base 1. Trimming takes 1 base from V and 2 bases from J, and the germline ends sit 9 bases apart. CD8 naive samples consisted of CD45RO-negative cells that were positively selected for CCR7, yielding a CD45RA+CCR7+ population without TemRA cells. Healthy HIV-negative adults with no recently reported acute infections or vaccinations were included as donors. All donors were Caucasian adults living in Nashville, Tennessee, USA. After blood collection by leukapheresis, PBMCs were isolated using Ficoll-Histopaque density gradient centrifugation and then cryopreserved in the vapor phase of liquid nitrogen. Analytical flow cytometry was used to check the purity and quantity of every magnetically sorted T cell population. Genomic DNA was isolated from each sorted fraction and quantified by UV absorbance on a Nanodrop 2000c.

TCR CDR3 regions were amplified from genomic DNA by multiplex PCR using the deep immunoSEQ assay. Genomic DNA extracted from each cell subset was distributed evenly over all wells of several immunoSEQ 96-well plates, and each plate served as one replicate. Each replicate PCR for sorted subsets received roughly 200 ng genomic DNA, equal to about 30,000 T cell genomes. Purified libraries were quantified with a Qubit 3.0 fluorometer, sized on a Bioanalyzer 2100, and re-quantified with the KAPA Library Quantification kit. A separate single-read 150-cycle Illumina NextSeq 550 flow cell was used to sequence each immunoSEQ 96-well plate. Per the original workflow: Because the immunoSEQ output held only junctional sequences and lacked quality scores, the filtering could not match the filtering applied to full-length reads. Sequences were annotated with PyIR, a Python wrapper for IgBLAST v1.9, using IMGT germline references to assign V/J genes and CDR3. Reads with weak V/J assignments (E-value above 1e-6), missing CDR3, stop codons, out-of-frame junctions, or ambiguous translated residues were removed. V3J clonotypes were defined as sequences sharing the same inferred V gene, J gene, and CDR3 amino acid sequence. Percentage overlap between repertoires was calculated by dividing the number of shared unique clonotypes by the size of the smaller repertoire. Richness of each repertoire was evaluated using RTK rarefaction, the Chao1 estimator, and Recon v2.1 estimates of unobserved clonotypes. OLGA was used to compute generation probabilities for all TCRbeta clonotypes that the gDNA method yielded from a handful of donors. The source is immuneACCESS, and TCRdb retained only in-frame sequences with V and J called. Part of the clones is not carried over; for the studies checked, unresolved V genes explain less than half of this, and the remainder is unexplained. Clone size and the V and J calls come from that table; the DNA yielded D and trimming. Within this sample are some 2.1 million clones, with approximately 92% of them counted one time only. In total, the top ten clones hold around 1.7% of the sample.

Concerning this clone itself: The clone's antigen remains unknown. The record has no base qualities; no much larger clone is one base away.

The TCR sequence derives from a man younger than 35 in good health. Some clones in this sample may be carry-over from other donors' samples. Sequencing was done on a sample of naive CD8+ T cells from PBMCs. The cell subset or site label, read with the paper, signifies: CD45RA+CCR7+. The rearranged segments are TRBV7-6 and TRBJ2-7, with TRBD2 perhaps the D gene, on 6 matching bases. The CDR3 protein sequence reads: CASSLVAEAYEQYF. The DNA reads TGTGCCAGCAGCTTAGTAGCGGAGGCCTACGAGCAGTACTTC.